This T cell receptor beta chain appears in the sequencing data of a study of somatic mutations in cytotoxic T cells in rheumatoid arthritis (dated by TCRdb to about 2017). Regarding the research as a whole: Some V beta antibody-stained T-cell populations were flow-sorted on a FACSAria II or Sony SH800 at nearly 100% purity, and sorted V beta1+ cells also underwent TCRB sequencing. For some 68 rheumatoid arthritis patients and some 20 healthy controls, TCRB deep sequencing was carried out. The median ages of the patient and control groups were essentially identical. The study asked whether expanded CD8+ T-cell clones in newly diagnosed, untreated rheumatoid arthritis carry somatic mutations, and used TCRB deep sequencing to characterize clonality. Summary of the overall study and its limitations: The finding that TRBV07 was slightly underrepresented in patients was left unadjusted for multiple comparisons. CD8+ T-cell clonality in rheumatoid arthritis patients was not significantly different from that in age-matched healthy controls. The expanded CD8+ clones had unknown antigen targets, and not appearing in virus-specific databases did not rule out that they were virus-specific. Healthy controls showed no age-related increase in CD8+ clonality, whereas patients did (Spearman r of about 0.5). In 8 of 65 patients the largest CD8+ clone exceeded 20% of CD8+ cells, and several identical CD8+ TCRB sequences were shared between blood and synovial fluid.

About this clone: Its antigen is currently not known. An end of the junction does not agree with germline; a read error may underlie this.

Genomic DNA underwent TCRB CDR3 sequencing using the immunoSEQ assay. From the authors' description of their analysis: Only productive TCRB rearrangements were included in the analyses. Clonality was calculated as a Shannon entropy-based productive clonality index, and a clone was defined by a unique TCRB CDR3 sequence. To calculate repertoire overlap between two samples, the template counts of each clone were considered relative to each sample's total templates. V-gene usage measured by flow cytometry correlated with TCRB sequencing V-gene usage, with a Spearman r of about 0.61. TCRdb mirrors the immuneACCESS table, restricted to in-frame sequences. Some clones are absent from its copies; in checked studies, under half trace to an unresolved V gene, and the reason for the others is unknown. V and J calls and clone size come straight from that table; D and trimming were deduced from the DNA. For this sample the table gives about 26,000 clones, of which about four fifths were detected only once. The ten largest clones represent roughly 4.9% of the sample.

CDR1 MNHNS and CDR2 SASEGT are derived from the germline V gene. From the cysteine up to the phenylalanine, the CDR3 has a length of 13 residues. Only the CDR3 DNA is retained, 39 bases long and in frame from the first base. With a median age of 56 years (range roughly 20-80) and around 51% female, the healthy controls consisted of under 25 blood donors whose buffy coats were used. On an AutoMACS, CD4+ and CD8+ cells were isolated via positive magnetic bead selection, and their purity was verified by flow cytometry. Isolation of peripheral blood mononuclear cells was done through Ficoll-Paque PLUS density gradient separation. Using Nucleospin Tissue or Tissue XS kits, DNA was extracted from CD4-enriched, CD8-enriched or PBMC samples, with quantification by a Qubit 2.0 fluorometer.

The sequenced sample consisted of CD8+ T cells sorted from blood. This clonotype originated in a man in his forties or fifties in good health. The chain joins TRBV6-1 to TRBJ2-7, with a weak D call of TRBD1 (6 bases match). For the CDR3, the sequence is CAGSEGQNYEQYF. At the DNA level, the sequence is TGTGCCGGCAGTGAAGGACAGAACTACGAGCAGTACTTC.